This T cell receptor beta chain was identified during a study of T cells expressing NK-cell markers. This CDR3 is built from 19 residues. CDR1 and CDR2 from the germline V gene are MNHEY and SVGEGT. From the 5' RACE reads, TCRdb lists one entry per CDR3 protein and no DNA. The specimen's table records about 380,000 distinct CDR3 sequences. The gene calls are TRBV6-2 or TRBV6-3 and TRBJ2-1; TCRdb names TRBD1, which stays unverified in the absence of DNA. This sequence was found in a man aged 18 to 69 in good health. Sequencing was carried out using blood T cells: a sorted CD56 or NKG2C T cell subset, CD4+ or CD8+ T cells, or bulk PBMC T cells (not recorded which). The CDR3 sequence is CASSSQPGSGGVSYNEQFF.